The source of this TCR beta chain is a study of blood T cell repertoires in COVID-19 (dated by TCRdb to about 2020). Broadly, across the study: Collaborator samples came from the United States, Italy and Spain and covered acute and convalescent phases of COVID-19. The prospective study material was composed of cDNA or gDNA derived from T cells, B-cell-depleted T cells, or PBMCs. Samples were obtained from the ongoing ImmuneRACE study (first 160 participants) and from roughly 1,300 subjects provided by 6 global collaborators. Nearly every sample came with metadata listing a de-identified subject ID, COVID-19 status, age in years and sex. Subjects who had been exposed to COVID-19, were actively infected with it, or had recovered from it provided the deeply sampled blood TCRbeta repertoires that made up the dataset. Where available, HLA class I and class II types were taken from metadata supplied by the sample provider and were not determined by assay-based typing. The repertoires were made available in a free public database intended to serve as a resource for research on the immune response to SARS-CoV-2. Overall results and qualifications from the work: The quantity of clinical and demographic metadata differed by source and by participant and was supplied without curation.

Between the V and J ends, shortened by 5 bases and 6 bases respectively, the junction contains 14 bases. The CDR3 numbers 14 residues from cysteine through phenylalanine. Kept here is only the CDR3 DNA, which spans 42 bases and is read in frame from base 1. CDR1 SGHTA and CDR2 FQGTGA are derived from the germline V gene. TCRbeta CDR3 regions were amplified from genomic DNA using the immunoSEQ Assay, a bias-controlled multiplex PCR. The published analysis was carried out like this. The number of nucleated cells in each sample was estimated from the amplification of reference gene primers within the assay. To quantify the absolute abundance of each unique TCRbeta CDR3 rearrangement, sequence reads were collapsed and filtered. For each sample, productive Simpson clonality was calculated by taking the square root of Simpson's diversity index across productive rearrangements. TCRdb carries this immuneACCESS record with in-frame sequences only. Its versions omit some clonotypes, under half of them owing to an unresolved V gene in the studies checked, with the rest unexplained. The V and J calls and clone size are taken from that table; D and trimming were inferred from the DNA. The sample contains fewer than 200,000 clones, roughly 89% of them found a single time. The top ten hold 3% to 4.5% of the sample.

Comment on this clone: Its antigen is currently not known. Base qualities are not recorded, but no much larger clone differs from it by a single base.

A second Seattle source provided samples from volunteer blood donors who had recovered from COVID-19. Each collaborating institution followed its own protocols to collect whole blood in K2EDTA tubes. For TCRbeta analysis, collaborator samples were shipped as frozen whole blood, as isolated PBMCs, or as DNA extracted from either sample type. The source is a woman aged 60 to 75 who had recovered from COVID-19. The sequencing input was peripheral blood. The chain is made from TRBV7-3 and TRBJ2-1; TRBD1 is perhaps the D gene, given 6 matching bases. DNA sequence: TGTGCCAGCAGCCCAGGACAGACATCCAATGAGCAGTTCTTC. This gives the protein CASSPGQTSNEQFF.